This T cell receptor (beta chain) was sequenced for a study of blood T cell repertoires in COVID-19. The overall study: The origin of the acute and convalescent COVID-19 samples was the United States, Italy and Spain. T cells, B-cell-depleted T cells, or PBMCs provided the cDNA or gDNA that served as material.

CDR3 length: 15 residues. CDR1 LGHNA and CDR2 YSLEER come from the germline V gene. The J segment lost 3 bases and the V segment lost 3 bases, leaving 5 bases of the junction unmatched. Libraries were prepared by immunoSEQ multiplex PCR; TCRdb keeps only in-frame clonotypes and omits some of them. The data contain 25,000 to 30,000 clones, 88% of them singletons. Specimen: peripheral blood. The receptor was isolated from a man in his 70s with acute or convalescent COVID-19. This chain links TRBV4-3 with TRBJ2-7, with 10 bases aligning to TRBD1. CDR3 protein: CASSQGTGVIYEQYF. In DNA form, the CDR3 reads TGCGCCAGCAGCCAGGGGACAGGGGTGATCTACGAGCAGTACTTC.